The 5 T cell receptor beta chains below come from one sample, sequenced in a study of blood T cell repertoires in COVID-19. Profiled with immunoSEQ multiplex PCR; TCRdb holds only in-frame clones, not every one. The sample has some 6,400 clones, more than 65% seen once. The sequenced sample consisted of peripheral blood. These TCRs come from a human donor with active COVID-19. The donor label of this sample is uncertain.

The chain carries TRBV4-1 and TRBJ2-5, with D maybe TRBD1 (7 bases). This CDR3 has 15 residues. The V gene's germline CDR1 is MGHRA and CDR2 YSYEKL. Trimming stripped 1 base from V and 6 bases from J, with 15 bases between. CDR3 DNA: TGCGCCAGCAGCCAAGTGGGGCAGGGGGGAAAGACCCAGTACTTC. Protein: CASSQVGQGGKTQYF.

This rearrangement joins TRBV24-1 to TRBJ1-5; TRBD1 might be the D (6 bases). With 8 bases removed from V and 4 bases from J, the gap between germline ends came to 20 bases. The germline V gene encodes CDR1 KGHDR and CDR2 SFDVKD. The CDR3 loop spans 16 amino acids. The DNA for the CDR3 is TGTGCCACCAAGATAAAACAGGGAATCGATAATCAGCCCCAGCATTTT. Its protein is CATKIKQGIDNQPQHF.

This rearrangement joins TRBV5-4 to TRBJ2-3; 7 positions match TRBD2. Trimming removed 6 bases from V and 6 bases from J; junction bases left unmatched: 22. CDR1 and CDR2 (germline): SGHNT, YYREEE (reference sequence). CDR3 size: 18 residues. The chain's CDR3 is CASTRMGGSNLLWDTQYF. The CDR3 nucleotides are TGTGCCAGCACAAGGATGGGCGGGAGTAATCTTCTTTGGGATACGCAGTATTTT. Drawing the rest from reference TRBV5-4 and TRBJ2-3, the complete variable domain is ETGVTQSPTHLIKTRGQQVTLRCSSQSGHNTVSWYQQALGQGPQFIFQYYREEENGRGNFPPRFSGLQFPNYSSELNVNALELDDSALYLCASTRMGGSNLLWDTQYFGPGTRLTVL.

The chain recombines TRBV19 with TRBJ1-1; TRBD1 is a possible D gene (5 bases). CDR3 length: 15 amino acids. Germline-derived CDR1 and CDR2 are LNHDA and SQIVND (reference sequence). Trimming stripped 3 bases from V and 0 bases from J, with 11 bases between. CDR3 amino acids: CASSIKVDMNTEAFF. CDR3 coding DNA: TGTGCCAGTAGTATTAAGGTGGACATGAACACTGAAGCTTTCTTT.

This chain uses TRBV5-4 with TRBJ1-1; weak D call: TRBD1 (5 bases). CDR1 is SGHNT and CDR2 is YYREEE in the germline V gene (reference sequence). Trimming left V 0 bases short and J 5 bases short, with 11 bases between. The CDR3 sequence is 14 residues long. The CDR3 nucleotides read TGTGCCAGCAGCTTGGTGGGGGGAATAACTGAAGCTTTCTTT. It specifies CASSLVGGITEAFF. Full variable domain (remainder filled in from reference TRBV5-4 and TRBJ1-1): ETGVTQSPTHLIKTRGQQVTLRCSSQSGHNTVSWYQQALGQGPQFIFQYYREEENGRGNFPPRFSGLQFPNYSSELNVNALELDDSALYLCASSLVGGITEAFFGQGTRLTVV.